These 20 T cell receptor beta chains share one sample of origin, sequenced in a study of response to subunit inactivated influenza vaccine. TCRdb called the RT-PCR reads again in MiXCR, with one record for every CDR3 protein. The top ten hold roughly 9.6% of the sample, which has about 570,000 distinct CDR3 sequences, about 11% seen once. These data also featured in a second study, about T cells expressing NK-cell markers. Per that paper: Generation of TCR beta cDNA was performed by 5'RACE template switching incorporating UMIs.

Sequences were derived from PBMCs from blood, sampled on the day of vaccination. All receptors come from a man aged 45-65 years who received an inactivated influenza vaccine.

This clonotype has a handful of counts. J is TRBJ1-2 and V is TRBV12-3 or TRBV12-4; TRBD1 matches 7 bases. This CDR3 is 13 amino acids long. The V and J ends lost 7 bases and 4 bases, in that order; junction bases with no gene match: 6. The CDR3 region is CASTWDRLYGYTF. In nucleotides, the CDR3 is TGTGCCAGCACCTGGGACAGACTCTATGGCTACACCTTC.

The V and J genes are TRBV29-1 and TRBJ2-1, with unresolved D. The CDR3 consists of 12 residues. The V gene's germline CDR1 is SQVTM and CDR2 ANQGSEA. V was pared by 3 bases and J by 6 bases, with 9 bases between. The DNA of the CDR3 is TGCAGCGTTGAGATTTGGGGCAATGAGCAGTTCTTC. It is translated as CSVEIWGNEQFF.

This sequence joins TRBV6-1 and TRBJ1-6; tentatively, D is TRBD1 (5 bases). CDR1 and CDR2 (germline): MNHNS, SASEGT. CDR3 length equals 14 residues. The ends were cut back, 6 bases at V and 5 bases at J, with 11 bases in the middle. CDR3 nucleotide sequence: TGTGCCAGCAGGGCTGACAGTGATAATTCACCCCTCCACTTT. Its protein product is CASRADSDNSPLHF.

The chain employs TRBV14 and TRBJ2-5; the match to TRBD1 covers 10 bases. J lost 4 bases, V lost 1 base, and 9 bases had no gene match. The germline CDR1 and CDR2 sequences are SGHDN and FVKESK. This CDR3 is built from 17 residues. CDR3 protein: CASSQGPGTGERETQYF. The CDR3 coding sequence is TGTGCCAGCAGCCAAGGACCCGGGACAGGGGAAAGAGAGACCCAGTACTTC. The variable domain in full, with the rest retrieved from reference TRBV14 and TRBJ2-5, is EAGVTQFPSHSVIEKGQTVTLRCDPISGHDNLYWYRRVMGKEIKFLLHFVKESKQDESGMPNNRFLAERTGGTYSTLKVQPAELEDSGVYFCASSQGPGTGERETQYFGPGTRLLVL.

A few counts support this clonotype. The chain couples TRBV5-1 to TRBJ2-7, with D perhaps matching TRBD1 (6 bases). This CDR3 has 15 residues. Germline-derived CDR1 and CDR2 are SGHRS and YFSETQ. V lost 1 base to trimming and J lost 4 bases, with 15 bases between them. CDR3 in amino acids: CASSLSGAAFYEQYF. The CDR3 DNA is TGCGCCAGCAGCTTGTCAGGGGCGGCTTTTTACGAGCAGTACTTC.

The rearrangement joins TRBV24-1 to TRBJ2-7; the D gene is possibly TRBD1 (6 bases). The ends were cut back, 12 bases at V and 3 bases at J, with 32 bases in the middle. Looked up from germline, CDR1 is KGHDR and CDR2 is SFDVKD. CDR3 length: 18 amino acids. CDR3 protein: CAAKQGSRKSLRNYEQYF. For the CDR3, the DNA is TGTGCCGCGAAACAGGGTTCCCGAAAAAGTCTCCGAAACTACGAGCAGTACTTC.

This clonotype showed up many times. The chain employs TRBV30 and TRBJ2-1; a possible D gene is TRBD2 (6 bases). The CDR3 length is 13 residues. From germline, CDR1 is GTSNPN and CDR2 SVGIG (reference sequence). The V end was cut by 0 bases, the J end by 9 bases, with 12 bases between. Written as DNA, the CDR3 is TGTGCCTGGAGTGTAAGGGGACTCAGTGAGCAGTTCTTC. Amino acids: CAWSVRGLSEQFF.

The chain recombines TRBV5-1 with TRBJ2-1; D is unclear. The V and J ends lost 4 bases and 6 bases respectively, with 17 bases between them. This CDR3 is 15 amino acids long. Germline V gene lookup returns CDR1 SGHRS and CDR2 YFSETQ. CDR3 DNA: TGCGCCAGCAGCATCGACACCTATTTCCGCAATGAGCAGTTCTTC. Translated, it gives CASSIDTYFRNEQFF.

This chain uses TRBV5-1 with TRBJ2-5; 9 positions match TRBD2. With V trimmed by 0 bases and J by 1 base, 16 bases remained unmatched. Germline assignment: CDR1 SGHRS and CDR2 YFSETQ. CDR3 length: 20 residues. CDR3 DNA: TGCGCCAGCAGCTTGGTGGTCAGCACCGGACTAGCGACCGGCCAAGAGACCCAGTACTTC. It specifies CASSLVVSTGLATGQETQYF.

Here the CDR3 reads CSARDHSGSTYEQYF. CDR3 nucleotides: TGCAGTGCTAGAGATCATTCAGGGAGCACCTACGAGCAGTACTTC. J is TRBJ2-7 and V is TRBV20-1, with D possibly being TRBD1 or TRBD2 (5 bases each). The CDR3 length is 15 residues. Trimming left V 0 bases short and J 2 bases short, with 14 bases between. Germline CDR1 is DFQATT and CDR2 is SNEGSKA (reference sequence).

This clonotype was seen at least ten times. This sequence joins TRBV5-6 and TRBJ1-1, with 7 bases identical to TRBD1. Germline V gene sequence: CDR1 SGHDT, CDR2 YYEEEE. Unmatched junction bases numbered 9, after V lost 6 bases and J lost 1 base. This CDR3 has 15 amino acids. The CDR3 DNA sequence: TGTGCCAGCAACCGCCTCGACAGGGCGAACACTGAAGCTTTCTTT. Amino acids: CASNRLDRANTEAFF.

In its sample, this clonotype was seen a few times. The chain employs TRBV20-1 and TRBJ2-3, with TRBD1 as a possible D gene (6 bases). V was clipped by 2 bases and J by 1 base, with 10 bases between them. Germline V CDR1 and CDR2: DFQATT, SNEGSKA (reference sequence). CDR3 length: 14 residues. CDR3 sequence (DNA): TGCAGTGCTAGATCCAGGACAGGCACAGATACGCAGTATTTT. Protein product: CSARSRTGTDTQYF.

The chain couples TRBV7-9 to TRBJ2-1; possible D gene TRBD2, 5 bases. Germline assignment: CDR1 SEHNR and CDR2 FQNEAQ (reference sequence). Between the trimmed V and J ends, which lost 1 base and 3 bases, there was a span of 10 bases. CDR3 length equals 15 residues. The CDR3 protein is CASSLVGDNYNEQFF. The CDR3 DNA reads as TGTGCCAGCAGCTTAGTGGGAGATAACTACAATGAGCAGTTCTTC.

Written as DNA, the CDR3 is TGTGCCAGCAGTCCGCAATTTGGTTCCTACGAGCAGTACTTC. Its protein product is CASSPQFGSYEQYF. This chain connects TRBV28 to TRBJ2-7; D unresolved. V was trimmed by 5 bases and J by 1 base, leaving 12 bases between them. Germline V gives CDR1 MDHEN, CDR2 SYDVKM. The CDR3 loop spans 14 amino acids.

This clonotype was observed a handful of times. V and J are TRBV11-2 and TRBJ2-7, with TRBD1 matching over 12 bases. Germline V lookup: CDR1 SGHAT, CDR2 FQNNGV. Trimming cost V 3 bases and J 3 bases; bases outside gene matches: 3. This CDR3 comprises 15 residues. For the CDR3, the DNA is TGTGCCAGCAGCTTTGGGACAGGGGGCGTCTACGAGCAGTACTTC. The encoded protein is CASSFGTGGVYEQYF.

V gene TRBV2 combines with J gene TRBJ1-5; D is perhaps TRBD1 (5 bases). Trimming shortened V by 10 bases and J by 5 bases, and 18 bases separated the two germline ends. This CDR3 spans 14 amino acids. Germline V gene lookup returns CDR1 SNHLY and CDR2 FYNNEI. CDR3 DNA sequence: TGTGCCACTTCTGGGGCCGCCGGCGATCAGCCCCAGCATTTT. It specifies CATSGAAGDQPQHF.

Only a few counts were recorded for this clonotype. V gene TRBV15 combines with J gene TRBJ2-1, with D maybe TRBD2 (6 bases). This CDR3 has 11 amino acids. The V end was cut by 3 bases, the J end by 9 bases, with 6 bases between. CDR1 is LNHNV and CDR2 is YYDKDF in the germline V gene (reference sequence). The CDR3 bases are TGTGCCACCAGCAGTAGCGGTGAGCAGTTCTTC. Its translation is CATSSSGEQFF.

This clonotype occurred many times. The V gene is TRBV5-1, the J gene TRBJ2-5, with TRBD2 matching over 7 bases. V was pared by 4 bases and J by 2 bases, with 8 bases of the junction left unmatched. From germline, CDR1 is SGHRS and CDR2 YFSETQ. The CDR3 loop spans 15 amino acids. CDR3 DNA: TGCGCCAGCAGCACCATGTCTAGCGGACAAGAGACCCAGTACTTC. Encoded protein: CASSTMSSGQETQYF.

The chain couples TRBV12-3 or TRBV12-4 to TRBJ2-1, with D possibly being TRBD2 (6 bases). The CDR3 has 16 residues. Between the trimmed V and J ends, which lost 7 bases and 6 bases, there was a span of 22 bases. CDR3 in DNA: TGTGCCAGCACCATCCCGCTCACTAGCCGGATCAATGAGCAGTTCTTC. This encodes CASTIPLTSRINEQFF.

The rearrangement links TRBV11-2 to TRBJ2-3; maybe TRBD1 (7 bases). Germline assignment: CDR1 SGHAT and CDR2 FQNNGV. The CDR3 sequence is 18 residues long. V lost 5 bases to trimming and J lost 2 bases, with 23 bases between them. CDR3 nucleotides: TGTGCCAGCAGCACCACGGGACAGTGGAGGGACTCCACAGATACGCAGTATTTT. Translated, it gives CASSTTGQWRDSTDTQYF.